The T cell receptor (beta chain) under discussion was sequenced for a study of cytomegalovirus exposure and HLA in healthy donors. From germline, CDR1 is SGHAT and CDR2 FQDESV (reference sequence). Trimming took 1 base from V and 1 from J, leaving 14 bases between them. This CDR3 spans 17 amino acids. Primers for the PCR totalled 60 Vbeta and 13 Jbeta. The method was immunoSEQ multiplex PCR; TCRdb's version includes in-frame clones alone and lacks a portion of them. This specimen shows around 75,000 clones; the ten leading clones hold 1.3% to 1.5%. The TCR sequence derives from a woman aged 55-69 years in good health and CMV-seronegative. The source material was PBMCs. This chain links TRBV11-1 with TRBJ2-1; possibly TRBD2 for D (6 bases). CDR3 in DNA: TGTGCCAGCAGCTTAGAGGCGGGGAGTTGGTCCTACAATGAGCAGTTCTTC. It yields the protein CASSLEAGSWSYNEQFF.